The 19 T cell receptor beta chains in this list originate from one sample, sequenced in a study of post-analysis software for immune sequencing data. Built from TCR beta cDNA, the libraries had unique molecular identifiers in them. TCRdb reprocessed the PCR reads via MiXCR and lists one record per CDR3 protein. The sample consists of 450,000 or so distinct CDR3 sequences, roughly 45% of them appearing once. Their specific antigens are unknown. Study findings and constraints: Roughly five TRBV segments were significantly more frequent in patients than in controls. TRBV5-6, TRBV5-1 and TRBV20-1 were among these segments.

The specimen sequenced was blood. Every receptor here comes from a girl aged 10 to 17 with multiple sclerosis.

The chain couples TRBV7-9 to TRBJ2-3; TRBD2 is a possible D gene (6 bases). CDR1 is SEHNR, CDR2 FQNEAQ, per germline (reference sequence). Trimming took off 4 bases at V and 5 bases at J, with 16 bases between the two ends. The CDR3 length is 15 residues. The CDR3 DNA sequence: TGTGCCAGCAGCTCGAGACTAGAGGCGCAAGATACGCAGTATTTT. Its protein product is CASSSRLEAQDTQYF. The whole variable domain, remainder taken from reference TRBV7-9 and TRBJ2-3, is DTGVSQNPRHKITKRGQNVTFRCDPISEHNRLYWYRQTLGQGPEFLTYFQNEAQLEKSRLLSDRFSAERPKGSFSTLEIQRTEQGDSAMYLCASSSRLEAQDTQYFGPGTRLTVL.

The chain links TRBV29-1 to TRBJ2-7, with D tentatively TRBD1 (5 bases). V lost 4 bases, J lost 0 bases, and 16 bases lay in between. Germline CDR1 SQVTM, CDR2 ANQGSEA. CDR3 length: 15 residues. The CDR3 coding sequence is TGCAGCGTTGCACGAACAGGAAGTCTCTCCTACGAGCAGTACTTC. It yields the protein CSVARTGSLSYEQYF.

V and J are TRBV12-3 or TRBV12-4 and TRBJ2-1; D is unclear. Trimming shortened V by 6 bases and J by 11 bases, and 11 bases separated the two germline ends. This CDR3 has 11 residues. The CDR3 DNA is TGTGCCAGCAGCCTTGGTGGGCAGCAGTTCTTC. Protein sequence: CASSLGGQQFF.

This clonotype was found a few times. The genes are TRBV2 and TRBJ2-3, with TRBD1 identical over 7 bases. Germline-derived CDR1 and CDR2 are SNHLY and FYNNEI. The ends lost 6 bases at V and 6 bases at J; junction bases unmatched: 15. The length of the CDR3 is 16 residues. The CDR3 here is CASRGVGQHHTDTQYF. The CDR3 nucleotides are TGTGCCAGCAGGGGGGTGGGACAGCACCACACGGATACGCAGTATTTT.

The chain links TRBV5-1 to TRBJ1-4; D remains ambiguous. V was trimmed by 0 bases and J by 4 bases, leaving 10 bases between them. The CDR3 runs to 15 residues. Germline CDR1 is SGHRS and CDR2 is YFSETQ. CDR3 in DNA: TGCGCCAGCAGCTTGGGAGGGAGAGATAATGAAAAACTGTTTTTT. This encodes CASSLGGRDNEKLFF. Full variable domain (outside the CDR3, taken from reference TRBV5-1 and TRBJ1-4): KAGVTQTPRYLIKTRGQQVTLSCSPISGHRSVSWYQQTPGQGLQFLFEYFSETQRNKGNFPGRFSGRQFSNSRSEMNVSTLELGDSALYLCASSLGGRDNEKLFFGSGTQLSVL.

This clonotype has only a few counts. In DNA, the CDR3 is TGTGCCAGCAGTTACTCTATGGGACAGTCCAATCAGCCCCAGCATTTT. Its translation: CASSYSMGQSNQPQHF. J is TRBJ1-5 and V is TRBV6-2 or TRBV6-3; 7 bases map to TRBD1. This CDR3 contains 16 residues. V shed 0 bases and J 3 bases; nucleotides not matched to a gene: 5. Germline V CDR1 and CDR2: MNHEY, SVGEGT.

The chain employs TRBV9 and TRBJ1-1; TRBD1 matches 9 bases. V shed 3 bases and J 3 bases; nucleotides not matched to a gene: 15. Germline V gene lookup returns CDR1 SGDLS and CDR2 YYNGEE. This CDR3 spans 18 amino acids. The CDR3 sequence: CASSARGTGGLGDTEAFF. CDR3 nucleotide sequence: TGTGCCAGCAGCGCCCGAGGAACAGGGGGCCTAGGGGACACTGAAGCTTTCTTT.

The chain combines TRBV10-3 with TRBJ2-5; no reliable D call. This CDR3 spans 16 amino acids. Germline V gene data show CDR1 as ENHRY and CDR2 as SYGVKD. V lost 4 bases and J lost 1, with 16 bases in between. CDR3 DNA sequence: TGTGCCATCAGTGTTAGGGCAGCTCAAACCCAAGAGACCCAGTACTTC. It is translated as CAISVRAAQTQETQYF.

J is TRBJ2-7 and V is TRBV29-1; the D is unclear. The CDR3 is 15 amino acids. V was clipped by 6 bases and J by 2 bases, with 20 bases between them. Germline V gene sequence: CDR1 SQVTM, CDR2 ANQGSEA. The CDR3 bases are TGCAGCGTCCGGATCCACGCCGGCCGCGCCTACGAGCAGTACTTC. Residues: CSVRIHAGRAYEQYF.

Note on this clonotype: An end of the junction does not agree with germline; a read error may underlie this. The chain joins TRBV12-3 or TRBV12-4 to TRBJ2-7; D unresolved. The CDR3 loop spans 15 amino acids. CDR3 loop: CASSFLSANSYGQYF. CDR3 sequence (DNA): TGTGCCAGCAGTTTTCTCAGCGCGAACTCCTACGGGCAGTACTTC.

Note on this clonotype: One end of the junction fails to match germline, which may point to a read error. The chain has TRBV18 and TRBJ2-1; 8 nucleotides match TRBD1. The CDR3 contains 15 residues. Germline V gene data show CDR1 as KGHSH and CDR2 as LQKENI. The chain's CDR3 is CASSPVRGPFNERFF. The DNA of the CDR3 is TGTGCCAGCTCACCAGTCAGGGGGCCTTTTAATGAGCGGTTCTTC.

The chain employs TRBV24-1 and TRBJ2-1; the D call may be TRBD1 or TRBD2 (5 bases each). V was clipped by 5 bases and J by 9 bases, with 13 bases between them. This CDR3 has 13 amino acids. Germline CDR1 reads KGHDR; CDR2 reads SFDVKD. The CDR3 loop is CATSGGSDIEQFF. CDR3 bases: TGTGCCACCAGTGGGGGGTCCGACATTGAGCAGTTCTTC.

This clonotype has only a few counts. This chain links TRBV2 with TRBJ2-4; D not resolved. The CDR3 spans 12 residues. V was clipped by 7 bases and J by 2 bases, with 6 bases between them. Germline lookup yields CDR1 SNHLY and CDR2 FYNNEI. The CDR3, as DNA: TGTGCCAGCAAAGGAACCAAAAACATTCAGTACTTC. Translating it yields CASKGTKNIQYF. The full variable domain, completed using reference TRBV2 and TRBJ2-4, is EPEVTQTPSHQVTQMGQEVILRCVPISNHLYFYWYRQILGQKVEFLVSFYNNEISEKSEIFDDQFSVERPDGSNFTLKIRSTKLEDSAMYFCASKGTKNIQYFGAGTRLSVL.

V is TRBV25-1 and J is TRBJ1-2, with D possibly TRBD1 on 5 matching bases. Germline V gives CDR1 MGHDK, CDR2 SYGVNS. The length of the CDR3 is 13 residues. V was cut by 2 bases and J by 6 bases, with 10 bases left in between. The CDR3: CASSELRGDGYTF. In DNA, the CDR3 is TGTGCCAGCAGTGAACTTCGGGGGGATGGCTACACCTTC.

Details on this clonotype: Sequence at one end of the junction differs from germline and may be a read error. The chain has TRBV12-3 or TRBV12-4 and TRBJ2-3; 7 nucleotides match TRBD2. This CDR3 contains 16 residues. The CDR3 spells CASSLGVGGSSDTEYF. The CDR3 DNA is TGTGCCAGCAGTTTAGGGGTGGGAGGGTCTTCAGATACGGAGTATTTT.

The genes are TRBV4-1 and TRBJ2-3; D tentatively reads TRBD1 or TRBD2 (6 bases each). The CDR3 loop spans 16 amino acids. Germline-derived CDR1 and CDR2 are MGHRA and YSYEKL. The V end was cut by 4 bases, the J end by 0 bases, with 14 bases between. This CDR3 reads CASSRRGGSSTDTQYF. As DNA, the CDR3 is TGCGCCAGCAGCCGACGAGGGGGGAGTAGCACAGATACGCAGTATTTT.

The chain links TRBV25-1 to TRBJ2-7, with D perhaps matching TRBD2 (6 bases). There are 14 residues in the CDR3. Between the trimmed V and J ends, which lost 3 bases and 3 bases, there was a span of 12 bases. Germline V gene lookup returns CDR1 MGHDK and CDR2 SYGVNS. The CDR3 spells CASSDWGENYEQYF. DNA of the CDR3: TGTGCCAGCAGTGATTGGGGGGAAAACTACGAGCAGTACTTC.

This clonotype was seen only a few times. The CDR3 region is CASVQLHQETQYF. The CDR3 DNA is TGTGCCAGCGTGCAGCTCCATCAAGAGACCCAGTACTTC. The V and J genes are TRBV2 and TRBJ2-5; no clear D gene. The V gene's germline CDR1 is SNHLY and CDR2 FYNNEI. With 8 bases removed from V and 2 bases from J, the gap between germline ends came to 12 bases. The CDR3 length is 13 residues.

In this sample, this clonotype turned up a few times. The rearrangement joins TRBV27 to TRBJ2-7; D call uncertain. Germline V lookup: CDR1 MNHEY, CDR2 SMNVEV (reference sequence). V gave up 6 bases and J gave up 5 bases, with 8 bases separating them. The CDR3 length is 11 residues. This CDR3 is CASRLGNEQYF. CDR3 in DNA: TGTGCCAGCAGACTGGGGAACGAGCAGTACTTC.